These T cell receptor beta chains were read from a single sample in a study of T cells in tumors after PD-1 blockade. Libraries were prepared by immunoSEQ multiplex PCR; TCRdb keeps only in-frame clonotypes and omits some of them. The data contain roughly 13,000 clones, roughly 70% of them singletons. The sample in question was tumor tissue, obtained after anti-PD-1 treatment. The receptors shown here come from a human donor with cutaneous squamous cell carcinoma. Each CDR3 is given with its conserved first and last residue. The order of the fields is clone size, D gene, V gene, J gene, CDR3 protein, CDR3 DNA. D genes are given only for firm matches. Size is omitted from some rows. Given values are once, few, many or a class for expanded clones.

.	TRBD2	TRBV4-3	TRBJ2-5	CASSQDTGRLAGVETQYF	TGCGCCAGCAGCCAAGATACTGGCCGACTAGCGGGAGTGGAGACCCAGTACTTC
.	TRBD1	TRBV5-4	TRBJ1-2	CASSRQGEFYGYTF	TGTGCCAGCAGTAGACAGGGGGAATTTTATGGCTACACCTTC
few	TRBD1	TRBV5-1	TRBJ2-7	CASSSADRSYEQYF	TGCGCCAGCAGCTCGGCGGACAGGTCCTACGAGCAGTACTTC
once	.	TRBV10-3	TRBJ2-1	CAITETGLGEQFF	TGTGCCATCACCGAAACAGGGTTAGGTGAGCAGTTCTTC
.	TRBD2	TRBV18	TRBJ2-2	CASSPRTGQRGGRNTGELFF	TGTGCCAGCTCACCACGCACTGGCCAGCGGGGGGGCCGGAACACCGGGGAGCTGTTTTTT
.	.	TRBV7-3	TRBJ2-3	CASSLSSDTQYF	TGTGCCAGCAGCTTAAGTTCAGATACGCAGTATTTT
.	.	TRBV9	TRBJ2-1	CASSVGSALYNEQFF	TGTGCCAGCAGCGTAGGATCGGCCCTCTACAATGAGCAGTTCTTC
.	.	TRBV6-5	TRBJ1-3	CASSSGTSGNTIYF	TGTGCCAGCAGTTCCGGGACATCTGGAAACACCATATATTTT
.	TRBD2	TRBV28	TRBJ2-7	CASSLGGAPYYEQYF	TGTGCCAGCAGTTTGGGAGGGGCGCCCTACTACGAGCAGTACTTC
.	TRBD2	TRBV3-1/TRBV3-2	TRBJ2-1	CASSLHMGRTSGGYNEQFF	TGTGCCAGCAGCCTTCATATGGGCCGGACTAGCGGGGGGTACAATGAGCAGTTCTTC
once	TRBD1	TRBV9	TRBJ1-1	CASSVGGGDRGLTRQGEAFF	TGTGCCAGCAGCGTAGGGGGCGGAGACAGGGGCCTTACCCGTCAAGGAGAAGCTTTCTTT
.	.	TRBV5-5	TRBJ2-1	CASSLTTGPRNEQFF	TGTGCCAGCAGCTTGACGACAGGCCCCCGGAATGAGCAGTTCTTC
.	.	TRBV5-1	TRBJ2-5	CASSFQSHWSQYF	TGCGCCAGCAGCTTTCAGTCCCATTGGTCCCAGTACTTC
.	.	TRBV5-1	TRBJ1-5	CASSPEPGGQDQPQHF	TGCGCCAGCAGCCCAGAGCCCGGGGGCCAGGATCAGCCCCAGCATTTT